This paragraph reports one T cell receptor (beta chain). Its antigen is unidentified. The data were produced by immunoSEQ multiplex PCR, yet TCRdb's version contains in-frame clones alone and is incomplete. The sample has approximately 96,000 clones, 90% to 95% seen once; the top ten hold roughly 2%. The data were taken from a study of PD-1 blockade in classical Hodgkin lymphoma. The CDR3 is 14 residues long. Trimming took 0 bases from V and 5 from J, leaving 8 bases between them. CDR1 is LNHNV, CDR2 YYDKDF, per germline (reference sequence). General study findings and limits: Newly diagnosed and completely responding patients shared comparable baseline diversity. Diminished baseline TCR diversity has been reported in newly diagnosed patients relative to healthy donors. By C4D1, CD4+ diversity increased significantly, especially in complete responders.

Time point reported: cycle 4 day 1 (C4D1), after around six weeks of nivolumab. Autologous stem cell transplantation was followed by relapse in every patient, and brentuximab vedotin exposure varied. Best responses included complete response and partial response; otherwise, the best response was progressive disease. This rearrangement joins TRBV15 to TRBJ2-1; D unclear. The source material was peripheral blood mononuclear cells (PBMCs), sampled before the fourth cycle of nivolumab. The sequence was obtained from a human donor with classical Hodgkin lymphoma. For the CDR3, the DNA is TGTGCCACCAGCAGAGATCTGGTGAACAATGAGCAGTTCTTC. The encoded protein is CATSRDLVNNEQFF.